These T cell receptor beta chains were read from a single sample in a study of prognosis after radiotherapy for stage I lung cancer. TCRdb re-called the multiplex PCR reads through MiXCR, storing one row per CDR3 protein. Altogether about 26,000 distinct CDR3 sequences are present, 25% to 35% being singletons, with the ten largest covering under 45%. Sequenced here: PBMCs, sampled before or after stereotactic body radiation therapy (not recorded which). The receptors originated from a donor aged 50 or older with non-small cell lung cancer. The CDR3 runs from the conserved cysteine through the conserved F or W. D genes are given only for firm matches. Some rows have no size entry. The others give once, few or many, or a class for an expanded clone.

j_call	clone_size	d_call	v_call	cdr3_aa	cdr3_nt
TRBJ2-7	many	TRBD1	TRBV5-1	CASSSGTGATYEQYF	TGCGCCAGCAGCTCCGGGACAGGGGCTACCTACGAGCAGTACTTC
TRBJ1-1	-	-	TRBV6-2/TRBV6-3	CASRVQANTEAFF	TGTGCCAGCAGGGTACAGGCGAACACCGAAGCTTTCTTT
TRBJ1-5	many	-	TRBV6-1	CASKTDGASNQPQHF	TGTGCCAGCAAAACCGACGGGGCAAGCAATCAGCCCCAGCATTTT
TRBJ1-3	many	TRBD1	TRBV6-1	CASSEYRGLFTIYF	TGTGCCAGCAGTGAATACAGGGGGCTGTTCACCATATATTTT
TRBJ2-7	medium-sized	TRBD2	TRBV9	CASSGRGGGEDYEQYF	TGTGCCAGCAGCGGACGGGGCGGGGGGGAAGATTACGAGCAGTACTTC
TRBJ1-5	many	-	TRBV12-3/TRBV12-4	CASSLVSLGSQPQHF	TGTGCCAGCAGTTTAGTGTCTTTGGGAAGTCAGCCCCAGCATTTT
TRBJ2-6	-	TRBD1	TRBV6-2/TRBV6-3	CASSYFARDRGSSGANVLTF	TGTGCCAGCAGTTACTTTGCCCGGGACAGGGGCTCATCTGGGGCCAACGTCCTGACTTTC
TRBJ1-1	many	-	TRBV5-1	CASSGVRRGVTEAFF	TGCGCCAGCAGCGGGGTCAGGAGGGGGGTCACTGAAGCTTTCTTT
TRBJ2-3	many	-	TRBV19	CASSIGPGRGTDTQYF	TGTGCCAGTAGTATTGGCCCAGGGAGGGGGACAGATACGCAGTATTTT
TRBJ2-5	-	-	TRBV19	CASSTQTGHGTQHF	TGTGCCAGTAGTACCCAGACAGGCCATGGGACCCAGCACTTC
TRBJ2-6	-	-	TRBV20-1	CSGVSGANVLTF	TGCAGTGGGGTCTCTGGGGCCAACGTCCTGACTTTC
TRBJ2-7	many	TRBD2	TRBV30	CAWSPGLAGVTYEQYF	TGTGCCTGGAGTCCCGGACTAGCGGGGGTTACCTACGAGCAGTACTTC
TRBJ2-3	-	-	TRBV11-2	CASSFTVRDTDTQYF	TGTGCCAGCAGCTTTACCGTACGGGACACAGATACGCAGTATTTT
TRBJ2-5	many	TRBD2	TRBV5-8	CASSLWTSGQETQYF	TGTGCCAGCAGCTTGTGGACTAGCGGACAAGAGACCCAGTACTTC
TRBJ1-5	medium-sized	TRBD1	TRBV6-1	CASRQGPGQPQHF	TGTGCCAGTCGACAGGGGCCGGGGCAGCCCCAGCATTTT
TRBJ1-3	medium-sized	-	TRBV6-1	CASSEALGTGNTIYF	TGTGCCAGCAGTGAAGCGCTAGGAACTGGAAACACCATATATTTT
TRBJ2-5	many	-	TRBV11-3	CASSLGVGQETQYF	TGTGCCAGCAGCTTAGGGGTAGGGCAAGAGACCCAGTACTTC
TRBJ1-2	-	-	TRBV6-1	CATFSDLSYGYTF	TGTGCCACCTTTTCCGACCTTTCGTATGGCTACACCTTC
TRBJ2-7	many	TRBD2	TRBV2	CASSFRTSGRSASEQYF	TGTGCCAGCAGCTTCCGGACTAGCGGGAGGTCGGCTAGCGAGCAGTACTTC
TRBJ2-1	many	TRBD1	TRBV6-1	CASSIGQGASYNEQFF	TGTGCCAGCAGTATCGGACAGGGGGCCTCCTACAATGAGCAGTTCTTC
TRBJ2-7	many	-	TRBV7-9	CASSPGTAYSFSSYEQYF	TGTGCCAGCAGCCCCGGGACGGCTTACTCTTTTAGCTCCTACGAGCAGTACTTC
TRBJ1-2	-	-	TRBV28	CASSLEGVGYGYTF	TGTGCCAGCAGTTTAGAGGGTGTGGGCTATGGCTACACCTTC
TRBJ2-7	-	-	TRBV4-1	CASSHVQGGTYEQYF	TGCGCCAGCAGCCACGTACAGGGGGGGACCTACGAGCAGTACTTC
TRBJ2-7	many	-	TRBV18	CASSPGSYEQYF	TGTGCCAGCTCACCGGGTTCCTACGAGCAGTACTTC
TRBJ1-2	many	-	TRBV6-1	CASSPLWEKANYGYTF	TGTGCCAGCAGTCCCCTATGGGAAAAAGCTAACTATGGCTACACCTTC
TRBJ2-2	many	TRBD2	TRBV11-3	CASSRTSGSFAGELFF	TGTGCCAGCAGCCGGACTAGCGGGAGTTTCGCCGGGGAGCTGTTTTTT
TRBJ2-1	many	TRBD2	TRBV3-1	CASSHRGTSGTYNEQFF	TGTGCCAGCAGCCACCGGGGGACTAGCGGGACCTACAATGAGCAGTTCTTC
TRBJ1-2	-	TRBD1	TRBV19	CASKELQGVYGYTF	TGTGCCAGTAAAGAACTACAGGGGGTATATGGCTACACCTTC